Listed below are T cell receptor beta chains from one sample, sequenced in a study of blood T cell dynamics during melanoma immunotherapy. The method was immunoSEQ multiplex PCR; TCRdb's version includes in-frame clones alone and lacks a portion of them. The sample shows more than 6,000 clones, approximately 80% of them seen only once. The sequences come from blood, collected from a patient treated with checkpoint blockade. Source of these receptors: a human donor with melanoma. Some clones in this sample may be carry-over from other donors' samples. The CDR3 runs from the conserved cysteine through the conserved F or W. The D gene is left open where the match is weak. Not all rows give a size; the values are once, few, many and, for expanded clones, a class.

>-|-|TRBJ2-5|TRBV7-8
TGTGCCAGCATTCTCAATGGGCCTGGGGGGGAGACCCAGTACTTC
CASILNGPGGETQYF
>-|-|TRBJ1-1|TRBV10-3
TGTGCCATCAGTGATTTCGTTCCGAACACTGAAGCTTTCTTT
CAISDFVPNTEAFF
>-|-|TRBJ1-1|TRBV7-9
TGTGCCAGCAGCTTAACTACGAACACTGAAGCTTTCTTT
CASSLTTNTEAFF
>-|-|TRBJ1-4|TRBV13
TGTGCCAGCAGCAGCAGGGACCGGCGTACAACAACTAATGAAAAACTGTTTTTT
CASSSRDRRTTTNEKLFF
>TRBD2|-|TRBJ2-1|TRBV6-1
TGTGCCAGCATCTGGACTAGCGAGGGGTATGAGCAGTTCTTC
CASIWTSEGYEQFF
>-|-|TRBJ1-6|TRBV10-3
TGTGCCATCAGTGAGAGGCAGGGTAACTCACCCCTCCACTTT
CAISERQGNSPLHF
>-|-|TRBJ1-6|TRBV4-1
TGCGCCAGCAGCCAAGATGGGAGGAGGCGATCACCCCTCCACTTT
CASSQDGRRRSPLHF
>-|-|TRBJ2-1|TRBV9
TGTGCCGGCAGCGTAGCTAGAGCCCACAATGAGCAGTTCTTC
CAGSVARAHNEQFF
>TRBD2|-|TRBJ2-5|TRBV12-5
TGTGCTAGTGCAAAAGGGACTAGCGGACAAGAGACCCAGTACTTC
CASAKGTSGQETQYF
>-|-|TRBJ1-1|TRBV7-3
TGTGCCAGCAGCTTAGCGGCAGACAACACTGAAGCTTTCTTT
CASSLAADNTEAFF
>-|-|TRBJ1-1|TRBV21-1
TGTGCCAGGGTTCGAATGGACAGGGAATTACGGGGCGCTGAAGCTTTCTTT
CARVRMDRELRGAEAFF
>TRBD1|-|TRBJ2-1|TRBV30
TGTGCCTGGTCGCAGGGGGCGGGCGAGCAGTTCTTC
CAWSQGAGEQFF
>TRBD1|-|TRBJ1-2|TRBV18
TGTGCCAGCTCACCAGGACAGGGGGGACTAAACTATGGCTACACCTTC
CASSPGQGGLNYGYTF
>-|-|TRBJ2-7|TRBV6-5
TGTGCCAGCAGTTACTCGTTGGGGGGCTACGAGCAGTACTTC
CASSYSLGGYEQYF
>-|-|TRBJ1-1|TRBV5-1
TGCGCCAGCAGCTTCGGCAGGGGAAGCGATACTGAAGCTTTCTTT
CASSFGRGSDTEAFF
>-|once|TRBJ1-5|TRBV2
TGTGCCAGCAGTGACAACAGGGACGATCAGCCCCAGCATTTT
CASSDNRDDQPQHF
>-|-|TRBJ1-2|TRBV15
TGTGCCACCAGCCCGACTAACTATGGCTACACCTTC
CATSPTNYGYTF
>TRBD2|-|TRBJ2-7|TRBV10-3
TGTGCCATCAGTGCTAGCGGGACGTCGGACGAGCAGTACTTC
CAISASGTSDEQYF
>TRBD1|-|TRBJ1-5|TRBV19
TGTGCCAGTAGTATAAGCGGGACAGGGGGCGGTCAGCCCCAGCATTTT
CASSISGTGGGQPQHF
>TRBD2|-|TRBJ2-2|TRBV13
TGTGCCAGCGAAAAAGCGGGACTAGCTACCGGGGAGCTGTTTTTT
CASEKAGLATGELFF
>TRBD2|-|TRBJ2-5|TRBV7-3
TGTGCCAGCAGCTTATTGTCGCGGGAGGGGGAGACCCAGTACTTC
CASSLLSREGETQYF
>-|few|TRBJ1-1|TRBV6-1
TGTGCCAGCAGAGGACAGCCGAACACTGAAGCTTTCTTT
CASRGQPNTEAFF
>TRBD1|once|TRBJ2-5|TRBV18
TGTGCCAGCTCACAAACAGGGGGCCTGGTGAAAGAGACCCAGTACTTC
CASSQTGGLVKETQYF
>-|-|TRBJ2-7|TRBV7-9
TGTGCCAGCAGCTTAGCGGGGCAGGGGAACTACGAGCAGTACTTC
CASSLAGQGNYEQYF
>-|-|TRBJ1-1|TRBV14
TGTGCCAGCAGCCAAGTACGGCCAGCGGGACGCGCTTTCTTT
CASSQVRPAGRAFF
>TRBD1|-|TRBJ2-5|TRBV2
TGTGCCAGCAGTCCCGGGACAGGGGTGAGGGGGCAAGAGACCCAGTACTTC
CASSPGTGVRGQETQYF
>-|-|TRBJ2-3|TRBV4-2
TGTGCCAGCAGCCAAGTGGCGAGGGTACGACCAGATACGCAGTATTTT
CASSQVARVRPDTQYF
>-|-|TRBJ2-5|TRBV5-6
TGTGCCAGCAGCTTGTATCAGGGGTCAGGTGAGACCCAGTACTTC
CASSLYQGSGETQYF
>-|-|TRBJ2-1|TRBV4-1
TGCGCCAGCAGCGGTGACGGACGAGATGAGCAGTTCTTC
CASSGDGRDEQFF
>TRBD1|few|TRBJ2-5|TRBV2
TGTGCCAGCAGGGGGACAGTAGAGACCCAGTACTTC
CASRGTVETQYF
>-|-|TRBJ2-7|TRBV28
TGTGCCAGCAGTTTAACTAGCAGACCTTACGAGCAGTACTTC
CASSLTSRPYEQYF
>-|-|TRBJ1-5|TRBV12-2
TGTGCAAGTCGCTTGAGGCCCCCGATCGGCCGGGGGCTAGGAGTCAGCAATCAGCCCCAGCATTTT
CASRLRPPIGRGLGVSNQPQHF
>-|-|TRBJ1-6|TRBV6-4
TGTGCCAGCCCGCCGGGCAGGGACTCCAATCTCTATAATTCACCCCTCCACTTT
CASPPGRDSNLYNSPLHF
>-|-|TRBJ1-2|TRBV7-3
TGTGCCAGCAGCCCCCCGGGGCAGTCACGTGGTGGCTACACCTTC
CASSPPGQSRGGYTF
>TRBD1|-|TRBJ1-1|TRBV29-1
TGCAGCGCAGGGGGGACTGAAGCTTTCTTT
CSAGGTEAFF
>-|-|TRBJ2-7|TRBV7-2
TGTGCCAGCAGCTTCGTCGCGGGGCGACCCTACGAGCAGTACTTC
CASSFVAGRPYEQYF
>-|-|TRBJ2-1|TRBV11-2
TGTGCCAGCAGCCTTCTCAGTCCGGTTAACAATGAGCAGTTCTTC
CASSLLSPVNNEQFF
>-|-|TRBJ2-3|TRBV5-1
TGCGCCAGCAGTTTCTCGGGACCTAGGGGCGCAGATACGCAGTATTTT
CASSFSGPRGADTQYF
>-|-|TRBJ1-1|TRBV1
TGCACCAGCAGCCAAGATTACAAGACGGATTTGAACACTGAAGCTTTCTTT
CTSSQDYKTDLNTEAFF
>-|-|TRBJ2-1|TRBV5-1
TGCGCCAGCAGCTCGAGTCGTGGATCCTACAATGAGCAGTTCTTC
CASSSSRGSYNEQFF
>TRBD2|-|TRBJ2-1|TRBV11-3
TGTGCCAGCAGCTTAGGGTCTAGCGGATACAATGAGCAGTTCTTC
CASSLGSSGYNEQFF
>TRBD2|-|TRBJ2-3|TRBV18
TGTGCCAGCTCACCACGTGGCGGGGGGAAAGATACGCAGTATTTT
CASSPRGGGKDTQYF
>-|once|TRBJ2-7|TRBV6-5
TGTGCCAGCGCCCGGGACATTTCCTACGAGCAGTACTTC
CASARDISYEQYF
>TRBD1|-|TRBJ2-2|TRBV9
TGTGCCAGCAGCGTGGCGACAGGGCGGATCGGCGGGGAGCTGTTTTTT
CASSVATGRIGGELFF
>TRBD1|-|TRBJ1-5|TRBV28
TGTGCCAGCAGTATTACAGGGGCCGGGCAGCCCCAGCATTTT
CASSITGAGQPQHF
>TRBD1|-|TRBJ1-2|TRBV2
TGTGCCAGCAGGCCCGGGGGAGGGGGCGGCTATGGCTACACCTTC
CASRPGGGGGYGYTF
>TRBD1|-|TRBJ1-5|TRBV4-1
TGCGCCAGCAGCCAAGATGTCAGGGTTGCGGGACAGGGGGCCGTTCAGCCCCAGCATTTT
CASSQDVRVAGQGAVQPQHF
>-|-|TRBJ2-5|TRBV7-7
TGTGCCAGCAGCTTAGCCAACAGGGCTGAGACCCAGTACTTC
CASSLANRAETQYF
>-|-|TRBJ1-2|TRBV2
TGTGCCAGCAGTGAAGATCTGGGTGGCTATGGCTACACCTTC
CASSEDLGGYGYTF
>-|-|TRBJ2-7|TRBV6-1
TGTGCCAGCAGGGACGTCTACGAGCAGTACTTC
CASRDVYEQYF
>-|-|TRBJ2-6|TRBV28
TGTGCCAGCAGAACTCCAGGGGTCGGGGCCAACGTCCTGACTTTC
CASRTPGVGANVLTF
>TRBD2|-|TRBJ2-5|TRBV18
TGTGCCAGCTCACAGGGACTAGGGAAAGAGACCCAGTACTTC
CASSQGLGKETQYF
>TRBD2|-|TRBJ2-4|TRBV29-1
TGCAGCGTTGAATCGAGCGGGGGTCGGATAAACATTCAGTACTTC
CSVESSGGRINIQYF
>TRBD1|few|TRBJ1-6|TRBV28
TGTGCCAGCAGCGGAGGACAGGGGAAGGGTTCACCCCTCCACTTT
CASSGGQGKGSPLHF
>TRBD1|-|TRBJ1-5|TRBV2
TGTGCCAGCAGCGACAGGGTTGGCAATCAGCCCCAGCATTTT
CASSDRVGNQPQHF
>TRBD2|-|TRBJ2-7|TRBV9
TGTGCCAGCAGCGGCGGACTAGCAGGAAACTACGAGCAGTACTTC
CASSGGLAGNYEQYF
>-|-|TRBJ2-7|TRBV2
TGTGCCAGCAGTCCTCACTACGAGCAGTACTTC
CASSPHYEQYF